This TCR beta chain was captured by sequencing in a study of graft-versus-host responses after intestinal transplantation. Clones were read by immunoSEQ multiplex PCR, and TCRdb kept only the in-frame ones, dropping some. Of tens of thousands of clones listed, roughly 89% are singletons. V dropped 5 bases and J dropped 2 bases, with 10 bases sitting between them. Germline CDR1 MNHEY, CDR2 SMNVEV (reference sequence). The CDR3 runs 13 residues. The sample here was bone marrow, taken almost 750 days after intestinal transplantation. The chain joins TRBV27 to TRBJ2-7; D not resolved. The origin of this receptor is a human patient who received an intestinal transplant, so some T cells may come from the graft donor. Written as DNA, the CDR3 is TGTGCCAGCAGTCATGACGGTACCTACGAGCAGTACTTC. Translating gives CASSHDGTYEQYF.